This T cell receptor beta chain is drawn from a study of cytomegalovirus exposure and HLA in healthy donors. General observations from the study: Most TCR sequences were seen very rarely across donors, but some public TCRs occurred in many.

About this clone itself: What it recognizes is unknown.

The germline V gene encodes CDR1 SGDLS and CDR2 YYNGEE. This CDR3 has 13 amino acids. Deletions cut 1 base from V and 1 base from J, with 5 bases between. The repertoire was sequenced with immunoSEQ multiplex PCR; TCRdb's copy has only in-frame clones and lacks some. The repertoire holds over 130,000 clones, with more than 85% as singletons. This TCR derives from a man between 18 and 29 years old in good health and CMV-seropositive. The sequenced material came from PBMCs. V is TRBV9 and J is TRBJ1-1; no clear D gene. CDR3 in DNA: TGTGCCAGCAGCGTACGGGGGAACACTGAAGCTTTCTTT. Its protein product is CASSVRGNTEAFF.